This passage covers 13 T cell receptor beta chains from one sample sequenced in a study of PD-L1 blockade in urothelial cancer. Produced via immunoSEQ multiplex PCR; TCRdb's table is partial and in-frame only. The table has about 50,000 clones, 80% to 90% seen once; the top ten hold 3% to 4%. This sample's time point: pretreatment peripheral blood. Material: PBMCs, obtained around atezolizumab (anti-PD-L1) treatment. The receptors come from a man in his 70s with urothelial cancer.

The CDR3 sequence: CASSLYRGRNTEAFF. The CDR3, as DNA: TGTGCCAGCAGCTTATACAGGGGGAGGAACACTGAAGCTTTCTTT. The V call is TRBV7-3, the J call TRBJ1-1; 8 bases fit TRBD1. The CDR3 length is 15 residues. Germline CDR1 is SGHTA and CDR2 is FQGTGA. The V and J ends lost 2 bases and 1 base, in that order; junction bases with no gene match: 3.

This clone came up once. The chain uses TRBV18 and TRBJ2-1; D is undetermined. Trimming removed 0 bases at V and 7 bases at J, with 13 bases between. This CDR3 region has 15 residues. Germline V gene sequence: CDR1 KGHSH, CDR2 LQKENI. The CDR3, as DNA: TGTGCCAGCTCACCACCGGTCTCAGGTGTGAATGAGCAGTTCTTC. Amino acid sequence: CASSPPVSGVNEQFF.

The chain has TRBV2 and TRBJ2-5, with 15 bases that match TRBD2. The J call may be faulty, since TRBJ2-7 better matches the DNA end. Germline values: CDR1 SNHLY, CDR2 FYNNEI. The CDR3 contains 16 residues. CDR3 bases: TGTGCCAGCAGCCAGGGGACTAGCGGGAGGCTGAACGAGCAGTACTTC. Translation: CASSQGTSGRLNEQYF.

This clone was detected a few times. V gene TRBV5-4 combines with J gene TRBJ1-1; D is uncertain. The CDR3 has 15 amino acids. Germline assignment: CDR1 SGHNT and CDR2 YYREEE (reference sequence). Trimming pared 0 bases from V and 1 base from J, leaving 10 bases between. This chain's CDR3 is CASSLASKTNTEAFF. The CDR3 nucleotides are TGTGCCAGCAGCTTGGCGAGCAAAACGAACACTGAAGCTTTCTTT.

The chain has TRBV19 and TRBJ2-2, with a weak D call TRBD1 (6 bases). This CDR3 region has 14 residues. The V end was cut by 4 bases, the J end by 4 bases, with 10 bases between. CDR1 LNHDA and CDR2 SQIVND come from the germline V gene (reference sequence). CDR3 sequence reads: CASSTTQGTGELFF. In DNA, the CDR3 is TGTGCCAGTAGTACCACACAGGGCACCGGGGAGCTGTTTTTT.

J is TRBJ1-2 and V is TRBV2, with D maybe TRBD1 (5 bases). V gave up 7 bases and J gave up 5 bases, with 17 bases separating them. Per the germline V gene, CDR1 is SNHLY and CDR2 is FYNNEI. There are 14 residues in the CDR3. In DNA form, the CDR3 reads TGTGCCAGCAAAAGGGGCAGAAATGGATATGGCTACACCTTC. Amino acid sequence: CASKRGRNGYGYTF.

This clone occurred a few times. CDR3 loop: CASSTPGRGLTNEKLFF. CDR3 DNA sequence: TGTGCCAGCAGCACCCCTGGCAGGGGGCTTACTAATGAAAAACTGTTTTTT. V is TRBV21-1 and J is TRBJ1-4; the D call TRBD1 from the table was never checked on the DNA. TRBV21-1 is assigned pseudogene status. This CDR3 spans 17 amino acids.

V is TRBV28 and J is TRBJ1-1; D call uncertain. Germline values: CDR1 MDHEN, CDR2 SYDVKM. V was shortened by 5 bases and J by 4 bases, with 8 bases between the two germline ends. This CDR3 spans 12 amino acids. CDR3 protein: CASSLFPTEAFF. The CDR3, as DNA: TGTGCCAGCAGTCTTTTCCCCACTGAAGCTTTCTTT.

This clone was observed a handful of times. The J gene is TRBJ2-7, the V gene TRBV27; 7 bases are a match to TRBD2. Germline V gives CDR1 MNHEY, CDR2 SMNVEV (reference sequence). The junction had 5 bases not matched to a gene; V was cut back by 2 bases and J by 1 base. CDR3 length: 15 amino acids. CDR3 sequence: CASSLSGRVSYEQYF. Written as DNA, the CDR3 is TGTGCCAGCAGTTTAAGTGGGAGGGTTTCCTACGAGCAGTACTTC.

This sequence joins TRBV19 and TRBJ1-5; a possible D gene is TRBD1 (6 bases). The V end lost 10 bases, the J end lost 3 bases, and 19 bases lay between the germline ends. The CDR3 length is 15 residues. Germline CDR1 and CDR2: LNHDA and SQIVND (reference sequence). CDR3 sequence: CATAKDSAYNQPQHF. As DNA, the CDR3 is TGTGCCACGGCCAAGGACAGTGCCTACAATCAGCCCCAGCATTTT.

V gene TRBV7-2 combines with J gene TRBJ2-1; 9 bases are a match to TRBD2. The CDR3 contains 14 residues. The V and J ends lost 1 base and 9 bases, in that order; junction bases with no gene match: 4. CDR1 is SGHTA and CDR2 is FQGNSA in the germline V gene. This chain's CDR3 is CASSLGGGAGEQFF. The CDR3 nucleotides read TGTGCCAGCAGCTTAGGCGGGGGGGCGGGTGAGCAGTTCTTC.

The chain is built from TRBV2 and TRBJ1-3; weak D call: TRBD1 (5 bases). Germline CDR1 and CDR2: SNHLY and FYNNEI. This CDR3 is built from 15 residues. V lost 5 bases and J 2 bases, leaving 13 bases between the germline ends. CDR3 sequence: CASSIGQGPGNTIYF. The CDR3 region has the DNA TGTGCCAGCAGTATCGGGCAGGGCCCTGGAAACACCATATATTTT.

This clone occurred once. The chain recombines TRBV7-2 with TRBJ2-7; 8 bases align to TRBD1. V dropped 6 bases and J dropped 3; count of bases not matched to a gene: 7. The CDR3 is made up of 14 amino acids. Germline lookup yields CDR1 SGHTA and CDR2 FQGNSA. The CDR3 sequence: CASRKGQEYYEQYF. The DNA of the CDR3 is TGTGCCAGCAGAAAGGGACAGGAGTACTACGAGCAGTACTTC.